The 18 T cell receptor beta chains listed next were all sequenced from one sample in a study of shared clonotypes between healthy human individuals. Data came from immunoSEQ multiplex PCR; TCRdb stores just in-frame clones and leaves some out. The sample consists of 740,000 or so clones, about three quarters of them appearing once. The sample was memory CD4+ T cells sorted from blood. The sample's subset: CD45RA-negative fraction. The receptors originated from a woman aged 25 to 45 in good health.

The chain joins TRBV2 to TRBJ1-5, with D maybe TRBD1 (6 bases). Germline loops: CDR1 SNHLY, CDR2 FYNNEI. V lost 11 bases to trimming and J lost 3 bases, with 14 bases between them. CDR3 length: 13 residues. The DNA of the CDR3 is TGTGCCGGGCGGACAGAATACAATCAGCCCCAGCATTTT. It translates to CAGRTEYNQPQHF.

This chain uses TRBV28 with TRBJ2-2; 7 bases map to TRBD2. The V segment lost 8 bases and the J segment 1 base; nucleotides outside the gene matches: 16. Germline lookup yields CDR1 MDHEN and CDR2 SYDVKM. CDR3 length: 18 amino acids. Written as DNA, the CDR3 is TGTGCCAGCGTTAGAGGGGCATGGGCTAGCGGGAACACCGGGGAGCTGTTTTTT. Its translation is CASVRGAWASGNTGELFF.

J is TRBJ2-1 and V is TRBV28; 15 nucleotides match TRBD2. Germline CDR1 and CDR2: MDHEN and SYDVKM. The CDR3 sequence is 19 residues long. Unmatched junction bases numbered 5, after V lost 1 base and J lost 1 base. Here the CDR3 DNA reads TGTGCCAGCAGTTTATCGGGACTAGCGGGAGGTACATCCTACAATGAGCAGTTCTTC. Protein product: CASSLSGLAGGTSYNEQFF.

V and J are TRBV18 and TRBJ2-5; 7 bases are a match to TRBD1. The CDR3 runs 14 residues. CDR1 is KGHSH, CDR2 LQKENI, per germline. V was pared by 5 bases and J by 6 bases, with 9 bases of the junction left unmatched. CDR3 region: CASSSTDRVKTQYF. DNA of the CDR3: TGTGCCAGCTCATCCACAGACAGGGTCAAGACCCAGTACTTC.

The J gene is TRBJ2-7, the V gene TRBV11-2; 12 nucleotides match TRBD2. Trimming took 5 bases from V and 4 from J; bases not matched to a gene: 6. Germline CDR1 is SGHAT and CDR2 is FQNNGV. The CDR3 runs to 15 residues. CDR3 in DNA: TGTGCCAGCAGCCACCGGACTAGCGGGATATACGAGCAGTACTTC. Translation gives CASSHRTSGIYEQYF.

The rearrangement uses TRBV28 and TRBJ2-1; D gene uncertain. V lost 5 bases and J 6 bases, leaving 11 bases between the germline ends. The CDR3 runs to 13 residues. Per the germline V gene, CDR1 is MDHEN and CDR2 is SYDVKM. In DNA, the CDR3 is TGTGCCAGCAGTCGCGCCCCTGTCAATGAGCAGTTCTTC. Its protein is CASSRAPVNEQFF.

The gene calls are TRBV7-9 and TRBJ2-7; TRBD1 might be the D (6 bases). The CDR3 is 16 amino acids. V was shortened by 6 bases and J by 0 bases, with 18 bases between the two germline ends. Germline values: CDR1 SEHNR, CDR2 FQNEAQ (reference sequence). DNA of the CDR3: TGTGCCAGCAGGTCAAGCCGGGACATACGCTCCTACGAGCAGTACTTC. Protein sequence: CASRSSRDIRSYEQYF.

The table lists this clone with a few counts. The chain combines TRBV6-5 with TRBJ1-2, with D perhaps TRBD1 (5 bases). Between the trimmed V and J ends, which lost 0 bases and 4 bases, there was a span of 12 bases. Germline V gene sequence: CDR1 MNHEY, CDR2 SVGAGI. The length of the CDR3 is 15 residues. The CDR3 bases are TGTGCCAGCAGTTACTCGGGGACGGGCGGCTATGGCTACACCTTC. Amino acids: CASSYSGTGGYGYTF.

V usage is TRBV14 and J usage is TRBJ2-1; D is perhaps TRBD2 (6 bases). The germline gives CDR1 SGHDN, CDR2 FVKESK. The germline V and J ends were trimmed by 0 bases and 2 bases, with 8 bases remaining between them. The CDR3 length is 15 residues. CDR3 nucleotides: TGTGCCAGCAGCCAAGAGCGACTAGCCTACAATGAGCAGTTCTTC. Protein product: CASSQERLAYNEQFF.

This chain uses TRBV7-2 with TRBJ1-4; unclear D gene. Germline loops: CDR1 SGHTA, CDR2 FQGNSA. The CDR3 sequence is 14 residues long. The V gene lost 1 base and the J gene lost 5 bases, with 8 bases spanning the gap. The CDR3: CASSLGEQNEKLFF. CDR3 DNA sequence: TGTGCCAGCAGCTTAGGAGAGCAGAATGAAAAACTGTTTTTT. Full variable domain (remainder filled in from reference TRBV7-2 and TRBJ1-4): GAGVSQSPSNKVTEKGKDVELRCDPISGHTALYWYRQSLGQGLEFLIYFQGNSAPDKSGLPSDRFSAERTGGSVSTLTIQRTQQEDSAVYLCASSLGEQNEKLFFGSGTQLSVL.

The genes are TRBV11-2 and TRBJ2-1, with D unresolved. Germline V gene sequence: CDR1 SGHAT, CDR2 FQNNGV. The ends were cut back, 1 base at V and 0 bases at J, with 10 bases in the middle. This CDR3 contains 16 residues. The CDR3 nucleotides are TGTGCCAGCAGCTTAGTCTCCGGGTTCTCCTACAATGAGCAGTTCTTC. Its translation is CASSLVSGFSYNEQFF.

The rearrangement uses TRBV5-5 and TRBJ1-5, with 7 bases aligning to TRBD1. Germline V gene data show CDR1 as SGHKS and CDR2 as YYEKEE (reference sequence). The CDR3 is 14 residues long. Trimming took 4 bases from V and 7 from J; bases not matched to a gene: 8. CDR3 region: CASSPFDRDQPQHF. The DNA for the CDR3 is TGTGCCAGCAGCCCGTTTGACAGGGACCAGCCCCAGCATTTT.

The rearrangement links TRBV19 to TRBJ2-1; 8 nucleotides match TRBD2. The CDR3 consists of 15 residues. The V gene's germline CDR1 is LNHDA and CDR2 SQIVND (reference sequence). V trimming: 1 base; J trimming: 9 bases; junction bases outside the gene matches: 8. The DNA of the CDR3 is TGTGCCAGTAGTATAGGGACTAGCTGGGGTGGTGAGCAGTTCTTC. Translation gives CASSIGTSWGGEQFF.

The table lists this clone with a few counts. Within the sample, other DNA sequences also encode this same CDR3. The chain employs TRBV5-1 and TRBJ2-1; 12 bases are a match to TRBD2. The CDR3 has 16 amino acids. Germline CDR1 SGHRS, CDR2 YFSETQ. The V and J ends lost 0 bases and 6 bases, in that order; junction bases with no gene match: 4. In DNA, the CDR3 is TGCGCCAGCAGCTTGGAACCTAGCGGGAGGGCCAATGAGCAGTTCTTC. It translates to CASSLEPSGRANEQFF.

The chain links TRBV28 to TRBJ1-1, with a weak D call TRBD1 (5 bases). Trimming cost V 5 bases and J 0 bases, with 10 bases left between them. Germline V gene lookup returns CDR1 MDHEN and CDR2 SYDVKM. CDR3 length: 14 residues. Here the CDR3 DNA reads TGTGCCAGCAGTCGGGACGGTATGAACACTGAAGCTTTCTTT. This encodes CASSRDGMNTEAFF.

The rearrangement uses TRBV30 and TRBJ1-2; D might be TRBD1 (5 bases). V was trimmed by 1 base and J by 5 bases, leaving 17 bases between them. The CDR3 extends over 15 amino acids. Germline-derived CDR1 and CDR2 are GTSNPN and SVGIG (reference sequence). CDR3 protein: CAWSAPPRGIYGYTF. In nucleotides, the CDR3 is TGTGCCTGGAGTGCCCCACCCCGGGGGATTTATGGCTACACCTTC.

This rearrangement joins TRBV5-6 to TRBJ1-2; 7 bases agree with TRBD1. Germline V gene lookup returns CDR1 SGHDT and CDR2 YYEEEE. V lost 6 bases to trimming and J lost 8 bases; unmatched junction nucleotides: 16. The CDR3 runs 15 residues. CDR3 nucleotide sequence: TGTGCCAGCACGTTGCAGGGGGTTGTCTTCCTGGGCTACACCTTC. Its protein is CASTLQGVVFLGYTF.

The chain employs TRBV29-1 and TRBJ2-7; TRBD1 matches 7 bases. Germline lookup yields CDR1 SQVTM and CDR2 ANQGSEA. The CDR3 runs 13 residues. V was pared by 7 bases and J by 6 bases, with 12 bases of the junction left unmatched. The CDR3 region is CSASRQGTLEQYF. The CDR3 DNA reads as TGCAGCGCTTCACGACAGGGTACCCTCGAGCAGTACTTC.